A selection of T cell receptor beta chains follows, all from one sample in a study of shared clonotypes between healthy human individuals. The protocol was immunoSEQ multiplex PCR, while the TCRdb copy is restricted to in-frame clones and leaves out a portion. The table has over 400,000 clones, approximately 95% seen once. The source material was naive CD4+ T cells sorted from blood. Receptor source: a woman aged 25 to 39 in good health. Both conserved end residues are part of each CDR3. A D gene is named only where the DNA matches it firmly. Size values are once, few and many counts, or a class for expanded clones, and some rows have none.

J	size	V	D	DNA	CDR3
TRBJ2-7	NA	TRBV7-9	NA	TGTGCCAGCAGCTTAGCCGGGGGCGAGCAGTACTTC	CASSLAGGEQYF
TRBJ2-2	NA	TRBV4-2	NA	TGTGCCAGCAGCCCCGTCGGGCAGGGTTTTCACACCGGGGAGCTGTTTTTT	CASSPVGQGFHTGELFF
TRBJ1-1	NA	TRBV28	NA	TGTGCCAGCAGAAAAGGGGGGAGGGGCTTTGAAGCTTTCTTT	CASRKGGRGFEAFF
TRBJ2-3	NA	TRBV11-2	TRBD2	TGTGCCAGCAGCCCAGGGACTAGCGGGAGGGTACGAGATACGCAGTATTTT	CASSPGTSGRVRDTQYF
TRBJ2-5	NA	TRBV27	NA	TGTGCCAGCAGTTTATCCCCTGCGGAGACCCAGTACTTC	CASSLSPAETQYF
TRBJ1-1	NA	TRBV10-3	NA	TGTGCCATCAGTGAGGGGGCGGTTAACACTGAAGCTTTCTTT	CAISEGAVNTEAFF
TRBJ1-1	few	TRBV27	NA	TGTGCCAGCAGTTCGGGACGGAGCACTGAAGCTTTCTTT	CASSSGRSTEAFF
TRBJ1-3	NA	TRBV2	NA	TGTGCCAGCACCCGATCGGGGTTCCCTGGAAACACCATATATTTT	CASTRSGFPGNTIYF
TRBJ1-1	NA	TRBV6-6	NA	TGTGCCAGCAGTTCCCTACTGACGGGAGGTGACACTGAAGCTTTCTTT	CASSSLLTGGDTEAFF
TRBJ2-3	NA	TRBV15	TRBD2	TGTGCCACCAGCAGAGATCGAGGCCGGGGGGTTTCGGATACGCAGTATTTT	CATSRDRGRGVSDTQYF
TRBJ2-7	once	TRBV18	TRBD2	TGTGCCAGCTCACCGCTGGAAGGACTAGCGGGGCTCTCCTACGAGCAGTACTTC	CASSPLEGLAGLSYEQYF
TRBJ2-1	NA	TRBV7-2	NA	TGTGCCAGCAGCCTTGACCCCGCCTACAATGAGCAGTTCTTC	CASSLDPAYNEQFF
TRBJ1-5	NA	TRBV19	NA	TGTGCCAGTAGTACGATAGAAGGACGGAGGGTTCAGCCCCAGCATTTT	CASSTIEGRRVQPQHF
TRBJ2-7	NA	TRBV28	NA	TGTGCCACCAAGGAGTCGGGGCCCTCCAATCCTCTCTACGAGCAGTACTTC	CATKESGPSNPLYEQYF
TRBJ2-3	NA	TRBV9	NA	TGTGCCAGCAGCGGGACTTTATCCACAGATACGCAGTATTTT	CASSGTLSTDTQYF
TRBJ2-3	once	TRBV7-9	NA	TGTGCCAGCAGCTTACCTATCCTAGCCGTGGGTCGAGATACGCAGTATTTT	CASSLPILAVGRDTQYF
TRBJ2-3	NA	TRBV10-3	NA	TGTGCCATCACCAGGGGCAGCGCCCACACAGATACGCAGTATTTT	CAITRGSAHTDTQYF
TRBJ2-4	NA	TRBV6-1	NA	TGTGCCAGCAGTGACACGCGACGAAACATTCAGTACTTC	CASSDTRRNIQYF
TRBJ1-2	NA	TRBV28	TRBD1	TGTGCCAGCAGTTCTGCCCCTCGGGGTCTCCGGGACAGGGTGAGGTCTAACTATGGCTACACCTTC	CASSSAPRGLRDRVRSNYGYTF
TRBJ2-1	NA	TRBV4-1	TRBD2	TGCGCCAGCAGCTACCCGACAATCGGGGTGGCGGGAGCTGATGAGCAGTTCTTC	CASSYPTIGVAGADEQFF
TRBJ2-1	NA	TRBV7-9	TRBD1	TGTGCCAGCACCCGAGGGGGAGACAGGGGACCCCGGAATGAGCAGTTCTTC	CASTRGGDRGPRNEQFF
TRBJ2-7	NA	TRBV5-1	TRBD1	TGCGCCAGCAGCCGGGACAGTCCCTACGAGCAGTACTTC	CASSRDSPYEQYF
TRBJ2-7	NA	TRBV29-1	TRBD2	TGCAGCGTTGACCTAGCGGGAGGAGGCGAGCAGTACTTC	CSVDLAGGGEQYF
TRBJ1-5	NA	TRBV7-8	NA	TGTGCCAGCAGCTCAATGGGTGGTAGCAATCAGCCCCAGCATTTT	CASSSMGGSNQPQHF
TRBJ2-7	once	TRBV10-1	TRBD1	TGCGCCAGGAATGGACAGGTTCCCTACGAGCAGTACTTC	CARNGQVPYEQYF
TRBJ1-2	NA	TRBV28	TRBD1	TGTGCCAGCAGTTTCAGGGGGGACAGCCTAATTTATGGCTACACCTTC	CASSFRGDSLIYGYTF
TRBJ1-1	NA	TRBV27	NA	TGTGCCAGCAGTTTATCATGGGACACTGAAGCTTTCTTT	CASSLSWDTEAFF
TRBJ2-2	once	TRBV5-1	NA	TGCGCCAGCAGCCCTCTTGGGGGCGGGAACACCGGGGAGCTGTTTTTT	CASSPLGGGNTGELFF
TRBJ1-2	NA	TRBV5-4	NA	TGTGCCAGCAGCCAAGACTATAACTATGGCTACACCTTC	CASSQDYNYGYTF
TRBJ2-2	NA	TRBV2	NA	TGTGCCAGCAGTGGAGGACCCACCGGGGAGCTGTTTTTT	CASSGGPTGELFF
TRBJ1-5	once	TRBV28	TRBD1	TGTGCCAGCATTTCGGGACAGGGATATCAGCCCCAGCATTTT	CASISGQGYQPQHF
TRBJ2-3	NA	TRBV28	TRBD2	TGTGCCAGCAGTTTAGCTAGCGGGAGGGCTTACCTTACAGATACGCAGTATTTT	CASSLASGRAYLTDTQYF
TRBJ1-2	NA	TRBV28	NA	TGTGCCAGCAGTTACGTTGGAACCTATGGCTACACCTTC	CASSYVGTYGYTF
TRBJ2-5	NA	TRBV19	TRBD2	TGTGCCAGTAGTATAGTAGCGGGAGACCAAGAGACCCAGTACTTC	CASSIVAGDQETQYF
TRBJ1-2	NA	TRBV7-6	TRBD1	TGTGCCAGCAGCCAGGGACAGGACTATGGCTACACCTTC	CASSQGQDYGYTF
TRBJ2-1	NA	TRBV7-3	NA	TGTGCCAGCAGCCGGAGCTCAGCGGAGCACAACAATGAGCAGTTCTTC	CASSRSSAEHNNEQFF
TRBJ1-5	NA	TRBV19	NA	TGTGCCAGCAACGGGTTGGGACAGCCCCAGCATTTT	CASNGLGQPQHF
TRBJ1-1	NA	TRBV6-5	TRBD1	TGTGCCAGCAGTTCGCGACAGGGGTCTGAAGCTTTCTTT	CASSSRQGSEAFF
TRBJ2-2	NA	TRBV15	TRBD2	TGTGCCACGGGGATAGGCGGGAGACTTACCGGGGAGCTGTTTTTT	CATGIGGRLTGELFF
TRBJ1-2	NA	TRBV7-9	NA	TGTGCCAGCAGCTTAGAAGGGCTAAACTATGGCTACACCTTC	CASSLEGLNYGYTF
TRBJ2-7	NA	TRBV29-1	NA	TGCAGCGTTGCCGCGACCGCAGGTAGCGAGCAGTACTTC	CSVAATAGSEQYF
TRBJ1-1	NA	TRBV5-1	NA	TGCGCCAGCAGCATTGATACGAACACTGAAGCTTTCTTT	CASSIDTNTEAFF
TRBJ2-1	NA	TRBV11-1	NA	TGTGCCAGCAGCGCTGCGAGGACTGTCTCCTACAATGAGCAGTTCTTC	CASSAARTVSYNEQFF
TRBJ2-3	NA	TRBV6-1	NA	TGTGCCAGCTTTCAGGCGACCCGCACAGATACGCAGTATTTT	CASFQATRTDTQYF
TRBJ2-7	NA	TRBV5-5	NA	TGTGCCAGCAGCGCTACAGGGACCTCCTACGAGCAGTACTTC	CASSATGTSYEQYF
TRBJ2-3	once	TRBV5-1	TRBD2	TGCGCCAGCAGCTTGATGGGACTAAACACAGATACGCAGTATTTT	CASSLMGLNTDTQYF
TRBJ2-5	NA	TRBV25-1	NA	TGTGCCAGCCCCCAAGAGACCCAGTACTTC	CASPQETQYF
TRBJ1-1	NA	TRBV28	NA	TGTGCCACCCAGGGACATGACCTCACTGAAGCTTTCTTT	CATQGHDLTEAFF
TRBJ2-3	NA	TRBV7-9	TRBD1	TGTGCCAGCAGCCCCAAAGACGGGACAGGCGACACAGATACGCAGTATTTT	CASSPKDGTGDTDTQYF
TRBJ1-5	NA	TRBV19	TRBD1	TGTGCCAGTAGTATGCGGGACAGGGGTTATAGCAATCAGCCCCAGCATTTT	CASSMRDRGYSNQPQHF
TRBJ2-2	NA	TRBV5-1	NA	TGCGCCAGCAGCTTGGAGGCTTGGGGGCCGAGCACCAGGGAGCTGTTTTTT	CASSLEAWGPSTRELFF
TRBJ2-7	NA	TRBV5-6	TRBD2	TGTGCCAGCAGCTCGGCGGGAGGGCGAGGTCGGGAGCAGTACTTC	CASSSAGGRGREQYF
TRBJ1-4	NA	TRBV19	NA	TGTGCCAGTAGTCGGGGGCTGTTTGATGAAAAACTGTTTTTT	CASSRGLFDEKLFF
TRBJ2-3	NA	TRBV6-6	TRBD2	TGTGCCAGCAGCCGCTTGGGGGAGGGTACAGATACGCAGTATTTT	CASSRLGEGTDTQYF
TRBJ1-5	NA	TRBV5-5	NA	TGTGCCAGCAGCTTGGATATGACAGATCAGCCCCAGCATTTT	CASSLDMTDQPQHF
TRBJ1-2	few	TRBV11-2	TRBD1	TGTGCCAGCAGCCCGGACAGGCTGGGCTACACCTTC	CASSPDRLGYTF
TRBJ1-4	NA	TRBV28	NA	TGTGCCAGCAGTTCAGGGGATGATGAAAAACTGTTTTTT	CASSSGDDEKLFF
TRBJ2-5	NA	TRBV7-9	TRBD2	TGTGCCAGCAGCTTTGGACCGGGAGGGGAGACCCAGTACTTC	CASSFGPGGETQYF
TRBJ2-3	NA	TRBV5-4	NA	TGCGCCAGCAGCTTAGGGTGGCTCACAGATACGCAGTATTTT	CASSLGWLTDTQYF